This T cell receptor beta chain was recovered during a study of cytomegalovirus exposure and HLA in healthy donors. With 60 Vbeta and 13 Jbeta primers, the PCR was carried out. Produced via immunoSEQ multiplex PCR; TCRdb's table is partial and in-frame only. The data contain approximately 97,000 clones, more than 70% of them singletons. There are 17 residues in the CDR3. V was clipped by 7 bases and J by 4 bases; unmatched bases: 9. Per the germline V gene, CDR1 is SNHLY and CDR2 is FYNNEI. This clone was observed a few times. V usage is TRBV2 and J usage is TRBJ2-2; TRBD2 agrees at 13 bases. This receptor was identified in a male donor in good health and CMV-seropositive. The sample taken for sequencing was PBMCs. CDR3 bases: TGTGCCAGCAAGACGGGGACTAGCGGGAAGAGCACCGGGGAGCTGTTTTTT. As protein: CASKTGTSGKSTGELFF.